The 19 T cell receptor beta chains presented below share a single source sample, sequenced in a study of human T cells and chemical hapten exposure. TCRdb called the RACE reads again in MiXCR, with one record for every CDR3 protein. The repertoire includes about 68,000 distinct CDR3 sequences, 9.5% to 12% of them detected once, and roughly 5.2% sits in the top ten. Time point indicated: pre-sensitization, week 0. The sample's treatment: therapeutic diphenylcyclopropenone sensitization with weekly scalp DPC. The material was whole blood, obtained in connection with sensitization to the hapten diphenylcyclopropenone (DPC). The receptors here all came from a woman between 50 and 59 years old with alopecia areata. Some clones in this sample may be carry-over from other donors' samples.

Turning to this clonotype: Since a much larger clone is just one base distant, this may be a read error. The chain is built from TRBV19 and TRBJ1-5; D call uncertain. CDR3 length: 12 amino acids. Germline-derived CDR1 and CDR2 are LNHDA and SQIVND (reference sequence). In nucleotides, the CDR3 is TGTGCCAGTAGGGATAGCAATCAGTCCCAGCATTTT. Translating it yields CASRDSNQSQHF. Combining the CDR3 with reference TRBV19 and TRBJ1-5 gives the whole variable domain DGGITQSPKYLFRKEGQNVTLSCEQNLNHDAMYWYRQDPGQGLRLIYYSQIVNDFQKGDIAEGYSVSREKKESFPLTVTSAQKNPTAFYLCASRDSNQSQHFGDGTRLSIL.

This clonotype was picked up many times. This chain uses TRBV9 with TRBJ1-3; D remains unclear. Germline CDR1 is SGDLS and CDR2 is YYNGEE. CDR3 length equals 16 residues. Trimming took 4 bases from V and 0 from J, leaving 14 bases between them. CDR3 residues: CASSIESGFSGNTIYF. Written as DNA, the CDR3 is TGTGCCAGCAGCATCGAGTCTGGGTTCTCTGGAAACACCATATATTTT.

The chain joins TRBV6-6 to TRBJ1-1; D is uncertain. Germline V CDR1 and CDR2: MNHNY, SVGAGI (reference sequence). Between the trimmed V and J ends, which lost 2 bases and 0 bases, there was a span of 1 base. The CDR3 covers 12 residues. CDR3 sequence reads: CASSYVNTEAFF. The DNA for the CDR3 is TGTGCCAGCAGTTACGTGAACACTGAAGCTTTCTTT.

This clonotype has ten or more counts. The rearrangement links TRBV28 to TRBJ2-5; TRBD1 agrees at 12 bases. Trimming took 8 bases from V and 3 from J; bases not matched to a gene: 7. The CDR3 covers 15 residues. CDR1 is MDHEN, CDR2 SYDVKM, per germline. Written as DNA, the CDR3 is TGTGCCAGCTCTCCGGGACAGGGGGCGGAAGAGACCCAGTACTTC. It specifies CASSPGQGAEETQYF. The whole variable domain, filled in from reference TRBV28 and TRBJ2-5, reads DVKVTQSSRYLVKRTGEKVFLECVQDMDHENMFWYRQDPGLGLRLIYFSYDVKMKEKGDIPEGYSVSREKKERFSLILESASTNQTSMYLCASSPGQGAEETQYFGPGTRLLVL.

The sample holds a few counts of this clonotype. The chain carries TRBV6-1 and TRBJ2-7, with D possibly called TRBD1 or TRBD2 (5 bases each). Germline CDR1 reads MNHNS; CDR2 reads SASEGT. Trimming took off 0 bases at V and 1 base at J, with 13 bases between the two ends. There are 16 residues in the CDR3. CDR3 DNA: TGTGCCAGCAGTGAAGCGTTAGGGACCACATCCTACGAGCAGTACTTC. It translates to CASSEALGTTSYEQYF.

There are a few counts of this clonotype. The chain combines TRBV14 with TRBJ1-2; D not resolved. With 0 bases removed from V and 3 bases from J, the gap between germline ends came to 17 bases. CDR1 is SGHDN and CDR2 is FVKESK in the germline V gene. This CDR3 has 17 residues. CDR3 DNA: TGTGCCAGCAGCCAAGATCCCACACCCAGCCTATACTATGGCTACACCTTC. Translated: CASSQDPTPSLYYGYTF. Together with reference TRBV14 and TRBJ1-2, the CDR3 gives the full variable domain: EAGVTQFPSHSVIEKGQTVTLRCDPISGHDNLYWYRRVMGKEIKFLLHFVKESKQDESGMPNNRFLAERTGGTYSTLKVQPAELEDSGVYFCASSQDPTPSLYYGYTFGSGTRLTVV.

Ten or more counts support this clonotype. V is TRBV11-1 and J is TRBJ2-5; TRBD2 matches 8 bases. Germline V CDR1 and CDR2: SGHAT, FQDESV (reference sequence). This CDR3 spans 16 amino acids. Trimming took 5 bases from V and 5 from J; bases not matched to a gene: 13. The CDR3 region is CASSQPSAGDGETQYF. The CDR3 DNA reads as TGTGCCAGCAGCCAACCCTCAGCGGGAGATGGGGAGACCCAGTACTTC. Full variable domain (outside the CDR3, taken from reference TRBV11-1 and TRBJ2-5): EAEVAQSPRYKITEKSQAVAFWCDPISGHATLYWYRQILGQGPELLVQFQDESVVDDSQLPKDRFSAERLKGVDSTLKIQPAELGDSAMYLCASSQPSAGDGETQYFGPGTRLLVL.

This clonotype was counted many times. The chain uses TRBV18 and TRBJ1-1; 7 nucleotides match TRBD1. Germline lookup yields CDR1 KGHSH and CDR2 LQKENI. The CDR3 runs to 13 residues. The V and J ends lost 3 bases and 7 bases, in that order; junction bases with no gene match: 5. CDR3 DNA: TGTGCCAGCTCACCGACCCGACAGGGTGAAGCTTTCTTT. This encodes CASSPTRQGEAFF.

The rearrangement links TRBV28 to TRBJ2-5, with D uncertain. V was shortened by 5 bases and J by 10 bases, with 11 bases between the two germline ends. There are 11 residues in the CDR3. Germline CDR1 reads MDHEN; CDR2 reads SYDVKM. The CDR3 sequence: CASSNSEVQYF. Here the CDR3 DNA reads TGTGCCAGCAGTAATTCAGAGGTCCAGTACTTC.

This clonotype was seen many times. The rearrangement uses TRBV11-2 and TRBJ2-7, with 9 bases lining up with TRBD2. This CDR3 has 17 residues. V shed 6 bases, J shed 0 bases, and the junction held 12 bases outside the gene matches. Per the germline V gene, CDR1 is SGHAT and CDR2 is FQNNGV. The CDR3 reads CASRPGLAARGSYEQYF. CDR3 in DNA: TGTGCCAGCAGGCCGGGACTAGCCGCCCGAGGCTCCTACGAGCAGTACTTC.

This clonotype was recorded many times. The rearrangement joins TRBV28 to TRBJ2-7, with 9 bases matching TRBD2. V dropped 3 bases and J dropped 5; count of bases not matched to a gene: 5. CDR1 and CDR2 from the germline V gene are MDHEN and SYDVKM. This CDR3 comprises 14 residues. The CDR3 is CASSFISGSNEQYF. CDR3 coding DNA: TGTGCCAGCAGTTTCATTAGCGGGAGTAACGAGCAGTACTTC.

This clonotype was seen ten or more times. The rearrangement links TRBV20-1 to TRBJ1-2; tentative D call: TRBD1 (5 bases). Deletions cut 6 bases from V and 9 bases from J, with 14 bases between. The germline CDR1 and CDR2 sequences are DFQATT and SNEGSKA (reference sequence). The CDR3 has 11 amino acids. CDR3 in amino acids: CSAEDSKSYTF. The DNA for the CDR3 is TGCAGTGCGGAAGACAGTAAAAGCTACACCTTC.

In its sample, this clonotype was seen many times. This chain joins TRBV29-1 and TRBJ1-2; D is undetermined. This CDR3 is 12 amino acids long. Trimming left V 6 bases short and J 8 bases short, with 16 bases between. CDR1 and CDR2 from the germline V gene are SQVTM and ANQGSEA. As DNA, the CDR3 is TGCAGCGTAGCCGGGATCCTCGAGGGCTACACCTTC. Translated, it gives CSVAGILEGYTF. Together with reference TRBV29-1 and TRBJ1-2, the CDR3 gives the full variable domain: SAVISQKPSRDICQRGTSLTIQCQVDSQVTMMFWYRQQPGQSLTLIATANQGSEATYESGFVIDKFPISRPNLTFSTLTVSNMSPEDSSIYLCSVAGILEGYTFGSGTRLTVV.

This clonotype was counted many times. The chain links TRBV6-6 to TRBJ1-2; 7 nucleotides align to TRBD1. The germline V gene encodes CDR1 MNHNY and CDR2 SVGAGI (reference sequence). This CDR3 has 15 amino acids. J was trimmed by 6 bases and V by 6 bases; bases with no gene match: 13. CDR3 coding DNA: TGTGCCAGCAGCCCAGGGGCAGGGGGAGGCCATGGCTACACCTTC. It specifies CASSPGAGGGHGYTF.

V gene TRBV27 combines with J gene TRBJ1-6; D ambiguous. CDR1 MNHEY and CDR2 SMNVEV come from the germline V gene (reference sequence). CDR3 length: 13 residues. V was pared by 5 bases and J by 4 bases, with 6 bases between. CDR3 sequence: CASSREYNSPLHF. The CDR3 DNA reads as TGTGCCAGCAGTCGGGAGTATAATTCACCCCTCCACTTT.

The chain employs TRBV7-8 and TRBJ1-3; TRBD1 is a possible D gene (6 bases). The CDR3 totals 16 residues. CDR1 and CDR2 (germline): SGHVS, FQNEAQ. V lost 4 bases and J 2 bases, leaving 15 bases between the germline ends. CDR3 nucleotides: TGTGCCAGCAGCTATAGTCTGGGGGCGACTGGAAACACCATATATTTT. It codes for CASSYSLGATGNTIYF.

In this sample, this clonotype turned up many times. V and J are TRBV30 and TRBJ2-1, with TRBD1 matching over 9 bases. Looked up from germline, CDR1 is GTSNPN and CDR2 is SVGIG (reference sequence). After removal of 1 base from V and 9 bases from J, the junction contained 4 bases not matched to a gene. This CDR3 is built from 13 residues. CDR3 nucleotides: TGTGCCTGGAGTGAGGGACAGGGTCCTGAGCAGTTCTTC. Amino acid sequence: CAWSEGQGPEQFF.

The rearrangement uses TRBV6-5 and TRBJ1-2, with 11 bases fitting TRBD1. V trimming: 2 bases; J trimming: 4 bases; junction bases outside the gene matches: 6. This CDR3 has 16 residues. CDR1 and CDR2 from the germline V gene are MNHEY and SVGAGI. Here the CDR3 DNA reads TGTGCCAGCAGTTACATCAGGACAGGGGGCTCCTATGGCTACACCTTC. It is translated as CASSYIRTGGSYGYTF.

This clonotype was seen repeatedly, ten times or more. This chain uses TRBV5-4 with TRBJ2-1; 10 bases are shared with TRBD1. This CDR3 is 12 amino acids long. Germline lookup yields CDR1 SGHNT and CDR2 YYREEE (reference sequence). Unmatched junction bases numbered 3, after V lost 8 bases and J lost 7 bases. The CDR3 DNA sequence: TGTGCCAGACCGGGACAGGGGAATGAGCAGTTCTTC. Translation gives CARPGQGNEQFF. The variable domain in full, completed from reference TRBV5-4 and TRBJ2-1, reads ETGVTQSPTHLIKTRGQQVTLRCSSQSGHNTVSWYQQALGQGPQFIFQYYREEENGRGNFPPRFSGLQFPNYSSELNVNALELDDSALYLCARPGQGNEQFFGPGTRLTVL.